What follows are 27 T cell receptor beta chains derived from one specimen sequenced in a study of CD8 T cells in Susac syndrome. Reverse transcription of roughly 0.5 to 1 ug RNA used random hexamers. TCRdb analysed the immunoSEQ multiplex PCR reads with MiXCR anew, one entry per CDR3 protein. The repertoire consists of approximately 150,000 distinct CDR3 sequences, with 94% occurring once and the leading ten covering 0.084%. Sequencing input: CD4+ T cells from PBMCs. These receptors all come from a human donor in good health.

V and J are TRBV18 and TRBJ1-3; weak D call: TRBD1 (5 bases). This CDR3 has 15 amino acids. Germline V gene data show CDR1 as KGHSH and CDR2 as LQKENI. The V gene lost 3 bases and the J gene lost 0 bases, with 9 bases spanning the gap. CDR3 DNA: TGTGCCAGCTCACCGTCGGACAACTCTGGAAACACCATATATTTT. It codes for CASSPSDNSGNTIYF. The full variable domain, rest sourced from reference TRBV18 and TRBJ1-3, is NAGVMQNPRHLVRRRGQEARLRCSPMKGHSHVYWYRQLPEEGLKFMVYLQKENIIDESGMPKERFSAEFPKEGPSILRIQQVVRGDSAAYFCASSPSDNSGNTIYFGEGSWLTVV.

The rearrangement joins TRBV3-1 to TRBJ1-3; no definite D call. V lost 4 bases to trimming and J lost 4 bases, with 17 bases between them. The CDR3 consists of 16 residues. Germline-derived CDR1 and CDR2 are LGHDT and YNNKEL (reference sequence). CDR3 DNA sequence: TGTGCCAGCAGCCTCGGGAGATCCATCGCCGGAAACACCATATATTTT. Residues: CASSLGRSIAGNTIYF.

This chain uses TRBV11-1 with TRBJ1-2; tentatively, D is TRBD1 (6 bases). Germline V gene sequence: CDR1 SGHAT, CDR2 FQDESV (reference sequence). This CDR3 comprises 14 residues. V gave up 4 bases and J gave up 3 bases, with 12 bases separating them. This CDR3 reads CASSSTGTDYGYTF. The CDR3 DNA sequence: TGTGCCAGCAGCTCTACAGGGACGGACTATGGCTACACCTTC.

CDR3: CSASIGTGGSGANVLTF. In DNA form, the CDR3 reads TGCAGTGCCTCAATCGGGACAGGGGGCTCTGGGGCCAACGTCCTGACTTTC. The rearrangement uses TRBV20-1 and TRBJ2-6; 11 nucleotides match TRBD1. The junction had 7 bases not matched to a gene; V was cut back by 6 bases and J by 0 bases. This CDR3 has 17 residues. Germline-derived CDR1 and CDR2 are DFQATT and SNEGSKA (reference sequence).

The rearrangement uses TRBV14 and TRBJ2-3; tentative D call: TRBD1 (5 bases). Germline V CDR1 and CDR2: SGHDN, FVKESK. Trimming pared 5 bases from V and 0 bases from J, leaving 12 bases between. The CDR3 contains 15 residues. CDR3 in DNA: TGTGCCAGCAGCTCGGACACCTTCAGCACAGATACGCAGTATTTT. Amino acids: CASSSDTFSTDTQYF. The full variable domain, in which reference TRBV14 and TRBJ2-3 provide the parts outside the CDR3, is EAGVTQFPSHSVIEKGQTVTLRCDPISGHDNLYWYRRVMGKEIKFLLHFVKESKQDESGMPNNRFLAERTGGTYSTLKVQPAELEDSGVYFCASSSDTFSTDTQYFGPGTRLTVL.

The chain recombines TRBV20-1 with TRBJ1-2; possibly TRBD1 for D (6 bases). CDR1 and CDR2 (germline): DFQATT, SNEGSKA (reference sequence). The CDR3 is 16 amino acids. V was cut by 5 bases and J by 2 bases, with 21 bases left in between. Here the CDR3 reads CSADRSQGGGNYGYTF. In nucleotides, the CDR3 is TGCAGTGCTGATCGTTCACAGGGAGGCGGAAACTATGGCTACACCTTC.

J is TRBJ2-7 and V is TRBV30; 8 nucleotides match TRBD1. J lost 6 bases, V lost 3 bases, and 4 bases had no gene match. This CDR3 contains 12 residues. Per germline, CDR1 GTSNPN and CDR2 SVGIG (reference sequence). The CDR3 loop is CAWRTGAGEQYF. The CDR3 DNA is TGTGCCTGGAGGACAGGGGCTGGCGAGCAGTACTTC. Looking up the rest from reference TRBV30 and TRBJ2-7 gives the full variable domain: SQTIHQWPATLVQPVGSPLSLECTVEGTSNPNLYWYRQAAGRGLQLLFYSVGIGQISSEVPQNLSASRPQDRQFILSSKKLLLSDSGFYLCAWRTGAGEQYFGPGTRLTVT.

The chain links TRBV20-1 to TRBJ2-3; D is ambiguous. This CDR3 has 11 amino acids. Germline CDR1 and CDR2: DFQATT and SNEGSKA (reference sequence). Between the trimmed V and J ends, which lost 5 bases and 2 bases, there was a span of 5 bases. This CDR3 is CSAPYTDTQYF. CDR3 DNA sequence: TGCAGTGCTCCTTACACAGATACGCAGTATTTT.

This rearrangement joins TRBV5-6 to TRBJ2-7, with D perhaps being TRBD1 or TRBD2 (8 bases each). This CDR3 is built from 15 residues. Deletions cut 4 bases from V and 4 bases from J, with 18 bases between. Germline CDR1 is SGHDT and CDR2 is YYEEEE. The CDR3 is CASSAGTGGRYEQYF. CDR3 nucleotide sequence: TGTGCCAGCAGCGCGGGGACAGGCGGGAGGTACGAGCAGTACTTC.

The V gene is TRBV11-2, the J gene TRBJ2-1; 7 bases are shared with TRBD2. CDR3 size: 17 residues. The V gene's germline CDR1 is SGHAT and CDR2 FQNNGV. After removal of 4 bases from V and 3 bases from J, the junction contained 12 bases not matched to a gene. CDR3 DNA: TGTGCCAGCAGCTCCCCCCGGGGTAGCGGGCTCTACAATGAGCAGTTCTTC. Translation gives CASSSPRGSGLYNEQFF.

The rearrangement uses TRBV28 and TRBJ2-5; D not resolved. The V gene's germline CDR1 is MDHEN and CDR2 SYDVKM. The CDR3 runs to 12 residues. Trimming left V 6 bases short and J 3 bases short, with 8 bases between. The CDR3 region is CASSRQEETQYF. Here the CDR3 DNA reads TGTGCCAGCAGCAGGCAAGAAGAGACCCAGTACTTC.

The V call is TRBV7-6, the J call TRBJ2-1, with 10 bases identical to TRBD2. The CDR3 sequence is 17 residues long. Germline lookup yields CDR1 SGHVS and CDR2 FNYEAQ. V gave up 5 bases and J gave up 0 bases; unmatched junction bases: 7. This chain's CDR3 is CASSPQTSGYSYNEQFF. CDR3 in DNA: TGTGCCAGCAGCCCTCAGACTAGCGGGTACTCCTACAATGAGCAGTTCTTC.

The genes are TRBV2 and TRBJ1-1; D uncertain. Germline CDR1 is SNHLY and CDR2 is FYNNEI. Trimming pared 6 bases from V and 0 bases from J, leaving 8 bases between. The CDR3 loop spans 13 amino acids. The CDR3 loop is CASRSQMNTEAFF. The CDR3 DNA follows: TGTGCCAGCAGATCTCAGATGAACACTGAAGCTTTCTTT.

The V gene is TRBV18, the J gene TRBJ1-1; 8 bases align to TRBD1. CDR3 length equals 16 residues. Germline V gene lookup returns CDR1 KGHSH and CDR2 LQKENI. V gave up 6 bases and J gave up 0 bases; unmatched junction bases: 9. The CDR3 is CASSLRTGSLNTEAFF. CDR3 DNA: TGTGCCAGCTCCCTCCGGACAGGGTCCCTGAACACTGAAGCTTTCTTT.

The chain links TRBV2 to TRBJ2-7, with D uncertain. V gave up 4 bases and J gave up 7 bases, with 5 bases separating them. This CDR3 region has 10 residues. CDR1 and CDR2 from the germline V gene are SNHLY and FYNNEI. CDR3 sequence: CASSVDEQYF. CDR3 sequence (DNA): TGTGCCAGCAGTGTGGATGAGCAGTACTTC.

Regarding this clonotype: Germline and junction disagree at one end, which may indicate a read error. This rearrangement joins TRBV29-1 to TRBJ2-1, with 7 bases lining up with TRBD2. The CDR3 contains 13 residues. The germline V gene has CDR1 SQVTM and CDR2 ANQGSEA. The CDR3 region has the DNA TGCAGCGTAGAAGCGGGATCCTACAATGAGCAGTTCTTC. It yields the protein CSVEAGSYNEQFF.

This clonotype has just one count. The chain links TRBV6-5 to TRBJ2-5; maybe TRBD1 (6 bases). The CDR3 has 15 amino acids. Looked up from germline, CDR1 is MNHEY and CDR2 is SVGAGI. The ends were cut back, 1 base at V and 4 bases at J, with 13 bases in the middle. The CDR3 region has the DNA TGTGCCAGCAGTTACTTGGGGGCACGGCGAGAGACCCAGTACTTC. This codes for CASSYLGARRETQYF.

The CDR3 region has the DNA TGTGCCAGCAGCCTTAGATTGGGGATCGGCACAGATACGCAGTATTTT. As protein: CASSLRLGIGTDTQYF. The rearrangement joins TRBV11-2 to TRBJ2-3, with D uncertain. Germline loops: CDR1 SGHAT, CDR2 FQNNGV. The CDR3 loop spans 16 amino acids. V was pared by 5 bases and J by 1 base, with 16 bases between.

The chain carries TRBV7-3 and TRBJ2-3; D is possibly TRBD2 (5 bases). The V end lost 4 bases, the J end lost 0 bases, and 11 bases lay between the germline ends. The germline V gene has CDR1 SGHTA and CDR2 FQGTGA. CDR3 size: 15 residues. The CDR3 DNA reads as TGTGCCAGCAGCTACCTAGCTGCTAGCACAGATACGCAGTATTTT. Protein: CASSYLAASTDTQYF.

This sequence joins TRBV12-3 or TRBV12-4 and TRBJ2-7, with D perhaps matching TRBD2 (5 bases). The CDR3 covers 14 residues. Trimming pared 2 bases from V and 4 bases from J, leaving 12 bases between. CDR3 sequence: CASSLRGTTYEQYF. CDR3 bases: TGTGCCAGCAGTTTACGGGGTACTACTTACGAGCAGTACTTC.

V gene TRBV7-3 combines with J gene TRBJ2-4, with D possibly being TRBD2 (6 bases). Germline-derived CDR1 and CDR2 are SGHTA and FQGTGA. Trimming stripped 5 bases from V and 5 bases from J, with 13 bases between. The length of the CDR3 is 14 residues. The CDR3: CASSASGAENIQYF. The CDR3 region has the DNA TGTGCCAGCAGCGCCTCGGGAGCGGAAAACATTCAGTACTTC.

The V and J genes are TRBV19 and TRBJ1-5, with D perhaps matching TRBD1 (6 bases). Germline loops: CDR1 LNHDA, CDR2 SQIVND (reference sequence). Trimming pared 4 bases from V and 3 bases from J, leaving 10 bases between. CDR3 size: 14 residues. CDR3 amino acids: CASSNRDNNQPQHF. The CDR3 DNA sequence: TGTGCCAGTAGTAACCGGGACAACAATCAGCCCCAGCATTTT.

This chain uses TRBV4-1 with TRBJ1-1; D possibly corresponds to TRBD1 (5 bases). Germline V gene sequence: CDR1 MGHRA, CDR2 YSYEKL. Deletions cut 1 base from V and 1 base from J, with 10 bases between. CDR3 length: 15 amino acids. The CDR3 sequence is CASSQAAGKNTEAFF. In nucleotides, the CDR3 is TGCGCCAGCAGCCAAGCGGCAGGGAAGAACACTGAAGCTTTCTTT.

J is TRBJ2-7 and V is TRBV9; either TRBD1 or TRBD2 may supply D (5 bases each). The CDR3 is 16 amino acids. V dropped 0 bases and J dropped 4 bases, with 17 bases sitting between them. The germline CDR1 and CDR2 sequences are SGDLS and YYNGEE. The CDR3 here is CASSVAGSSWGYEQYF. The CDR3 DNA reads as TGTGCCAGCAGCGTAGCGGGTAGTAGTTGGGGGTACGAGCAGTACTTC.

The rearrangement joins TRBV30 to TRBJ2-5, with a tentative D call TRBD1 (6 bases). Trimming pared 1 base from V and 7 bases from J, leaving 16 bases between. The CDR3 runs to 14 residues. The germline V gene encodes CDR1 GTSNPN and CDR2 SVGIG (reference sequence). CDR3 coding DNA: TGTGCCTGGAGTGGGGCAGGGGTCATGGGGACCCAGTACTTC. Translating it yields CAWSGAGVMGTQYF.

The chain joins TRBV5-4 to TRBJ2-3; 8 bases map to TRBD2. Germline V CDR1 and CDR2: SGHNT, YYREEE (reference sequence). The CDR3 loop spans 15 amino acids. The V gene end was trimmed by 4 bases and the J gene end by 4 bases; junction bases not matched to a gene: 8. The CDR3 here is CASSGTSGGADTQYF. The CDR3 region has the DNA TGTGCCAGCAGCGGCACTAGCGGAGGGGCAGATACGCAGTATTTT.

The CDR3 sequence: CASSFSERFTDTQYF. The CDR3, as DNA: TGTGCCAGCAGTTTCAGCGAGAGATTCACAGATACGCAGTATTTT. The V and J genes are TRBV12-3 or TRBV12-4 and TRBJ2-3, with D uncertain. V dropped 3 bases and J dropped 2 bases, with 12 bases sitting between them. The CDR3 contains 15 residues.